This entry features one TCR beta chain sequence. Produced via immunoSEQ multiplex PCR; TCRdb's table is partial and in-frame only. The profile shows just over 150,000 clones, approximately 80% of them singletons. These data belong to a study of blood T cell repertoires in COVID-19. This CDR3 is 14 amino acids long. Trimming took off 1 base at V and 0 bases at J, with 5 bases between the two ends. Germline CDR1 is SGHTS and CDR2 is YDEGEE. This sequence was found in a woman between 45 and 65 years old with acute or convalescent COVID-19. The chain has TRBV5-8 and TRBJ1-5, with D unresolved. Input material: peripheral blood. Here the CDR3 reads CASSLQFSNQPQHF. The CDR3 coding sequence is TGTGCCAGCAGCTTGCAGTTTAGCAATCAGCCCCAGCATTTT. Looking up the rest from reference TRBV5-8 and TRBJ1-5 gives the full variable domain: EAGVTQSPTHLIKTRGQQATLRCSPISGHTSVYWYQQALGLGLQFLLWYDEGEERNRGNFPPRFSGRQFPNYSSELNVNALELEDSALYLCASSLQFSNQPQHFGDGTRLSIL.